What follows are 23 T cell receptor beta chains derived from one specimen sequenced in a study of cytomegalovirus exposure and HLA in healthy donors. Primers for the PCR totalled 60 Vbeta and 13 Jbeta. Assay: immunoSEQ multiplex PCR; the TCRdb copy retains only in-frame clones and omits some. The table has more than 130,000 clones, approximately 73% seen once. Sequencing input: PBMCs. The source of these receptors is a human donor in good health.

The V gene is TRBV11-1, the J gene TRBJ2-2; TRBD1 matches at 7 bases. V dropped 4 bases and J dropped 5; count of bases not matched to a gene: 7. CDR3 length: 15 residues. Germline loops: CDR1 SGHAT, CDR2 FQDESV (reference sequence). DNA for the CDR3: TGTGCCAGCAGCTACTCCGGGACAGTAACCGGGGAGCTGTTTTTT. Translating gives CASSYSGTVTGELFF.

The rearrangement links TRBV5-4 to TRBJ1-2, with TRBD1 matching 11 bases. This CDR3 is built from 15 residues. The germline gives CDR1 SGHNT, CDR2 YYREEE (reference sequence). V shed 1 base and J 6 bases; nucleotides not matched to a gene: 5. CDR3 region: CASSLPPGQGDGYTF. The DNA for the CDR3 is TGTGCCAGCAGCTTGCCTCCGGGACAGGGGGATGGCTACACCTTC.

This chain uses TRBV28 with TRBJ1-1, with TRBD1 matching over 10 bases. The CDR3 spans 15 residues. Trimming took 7 bases from V and 7 from J; bases not matched to a gene: 12. Germline V lookup: CDR1 MDHEN, CDR2 SYDVKM. This chain's CDR3 is CASTRGGQGLDEAFF. The CDR3 region has the DNA TGTGCCAGCACCCGAGGGGGACAGGGGCTTGATGAAGCTTTCTTT.

The sample holds one count of this clone. This sequence joins TRBV7-6 and TRBJ2-3; 7 bases match TRBD1. This CDR3 has 16 amino acids. V lost 5 bases and J lost 2; bases outside the gene matches: 10. The germline V gene encodes CDR1 SGHVS and CDR2 FNYEAQ. DNA for the CDR3: TGTGCCAGCAGCCCGATTCCGGGACAGAACACAGATACGCAGTATTTT. It specifies CASSPIPGQNTDTQYF.

The chain is built from TRBV6-1 and TRBJ1-2; the D gene is possibly TRBD1 (6 bases). From germline, CDR1 is MNHNS and CDR2 SASEGT. The V end lost 7 bases, the J end lost 7 bases, and 16 bases lay between the germline ends. The CDR3 has 13 amino acids. CDR3 DNA sequence: TGTGCCAGCACCCAAGACAGGACGGGTGGCTACACCTTC. Amino acids: CASTQDRTGGYTF.

The V call is TRBV13, the J call TRBJ1-2; possibly TRBD1 for D (6 bases). V lost 5 bases and J 8 bases, leaving 18 bases between the germline ends. CDR1 and CDR2 (germline): PRHDT, FYEKMQ (reference sequence). The CDR3 is 14 residues long. The CDR3 loop reads CASSPVNRVYGYTF. Here the CDR3 DNA reads TGTGCCAGCAGCCCCGTTAACAGGGTCTACGGCTACACCTTC.

CDR3 amino acids: CASSDLHRPPGQPNSPLHF. The CDR3 DNA is TGTGCCAGCAGTGATCTACACCGTCCACCGGGACAGCCGAATTCACCCCTCCACTTT. The J gene is TRBJ1-6, the V gene TRBV6-4; 7 nucleotides match TRBD1. Germline V gene lookup returns CDR1 MRHNA and CDR2 SNTAGT. CDR3 length: 19 amino acids. Trimming at V came to 3 bases and at J to 7 bases, leaving 18 bases not matched to a gene.

The chain recombines TRBV5-1 with TRBJ1-1; 8 bases align to TRBD1. Germline V CDR1 and CDR2: SGHRS, YFSETQ. Losses at the gene ends were 4 bases for V and 6 bases for J; bases not matched to a gene: 2. The CDR3 sequence is 12 residues long. The CDR3, as DNA: TGCGCCAGCAGCGGACAGGGTTCTGAAGCTTTCTTT. Translated, it gives CASSGQGSEAFF.

This clone was counted once. The rearrangement joins TRBV2 to TRBJ1-1; D call uncertain. Trimming pared 3 bases from V and 3 bases from J, leaving 11 bases between. Germline CDR1 reads SNHLY; CDR2 reads FYNNEI. This CDR3 contains 14 residues. CDR3 nucleotide sequence: TGTGCCAGCAGTGACGGGGTTAGGGACACTGAAGCTTTCTTT. Translation: CASSDGVRDTEAFF.

The chain employs TRBV10-2 and TRBJ1-1; 7 nucleotides align to TRBD1. The ends lost 6 bases at V and 3 bases at J; junction bases unmatched: 7. Per the germline V gene, CDR1 is WSHSY and CDR2 is SAAADI. This CDR3 contains 14 residues. CDR3 protein: CASRIQGRDTEAFF. DNA for the CDR3: TGCGCCAGCAGAATACAGGGGCGGGACACTGAAGCTTTCTTT.

V and J are TRBV4-2 and TRBJ2-1, with 12 bases that match TRBD2. The germline gives CDR1 LGHNA, CDR2 YNFKEQ. The CDR3 length is 17 residues. J lost 5 bases, V lost 1 base, and 6 bases had no gene match. The chain's CDR3 is CASSQGTSGRLDNEQFF. The CDR3 bases are TGTGCCAGCAGCCAAGGAACTAGCGGGAGGCTTGACAATGAGCAGTTCTTC.

J is TRBJ2-4 and V is TRBV7-9, with a weak D call TRBD1 (6 bases). The CDR3 sequence is 14 residues long. Germline assignment: CDR1 SEHNR and CDR2 FQNEAQ (reference sequence). V was clipped by 1 base and J by 8 bases, with 12 bases between them. CDR3 region: CASSLVQGQYIQYF. Written as DNA, the CDR3 is TGTGCCAGCAGCTTAGTCCAGGGACAATACATTCAGTACTTC.

The J gene is TRBJ2-3, the V gene TRBV6-1; 14 nucleotides line up with TRBD2. The CDR3 contains 18 residues. The germline V gene has CDR1 MNHNS and CDR2 SASEGT. V lost 1 base to trimming and J lost 6 bases; unmatched junction nucleotides: 9. In DNA form, the CDR3 reads TGTGCCAGCAGTGAAGGAGGGGGACTAGCGGGAGAAAGGGATACGCAGTATTTT. Its translation: CASSEGGGLAGERDTQYF.

The CDR3, as DNA: TGCGCCAGCAGCTTCTACAGGGGATCCCAAGAGACCCAGTACTTC. Translating it yields CASSFYRGSQETQYF. The rearrangement links TRBV5-1 to TRBJ2-5, with TRBD1 matching over 7 bases. The CDR3 sequence is 15 residues long. Germline V gene lookup returns CDR1 SGHRS and CDR2 YFSETQ. J lost 1 base, V lost 2 bases, and 5 bases had no gene match.

The genes are TRBV6-1 and TRBJ2-2; the D gene is possibly TRBD1 (5 bases). Germline V lookup: CDR1 MNHNS, CDR2 SASEGT. With 1 base removed from V and 4 bases from J, the gap between germline ends came to 13 bases. The CDR3 runs to 16 residues. CDR3 loop: CASSEGVGDSTGELFF. Written as DNA, the CDR3 is TGTGCCAGCAGTGAAGGCGTAGGGGATTCCACCGGGGAGCTGTTTTTT.

This clone showed up just a few times. The V gene is TRBV15, the J gene TRBJ1-6; 10 bases line up with TRBD1. There are 17 residues in the CDR3. The ends lost 2 bases at V and 8 bases at J; junction bases unmatched: 9. Per germline, CDR1 LNHNV and CDR2 YYDKDF (reference sequence). The DNA of the CDR3 is TGTGCCACCAGCAGAATGGGGACAGGGGCTTTTGATTCACCCCTCCACTTT. Protein sequence: CATSRMGTGAFDSPLHF.

This clone was seen more than once but under ten times. The chain recombines TRBV15 with TRBJ2-2; TRBD1 agrees at 8 bases. The CDR3 length is 16 residues. The trim removed 3 bases at V and 5 bases at J, leaving 8 bases unmatched. Germline V gives CDR1 LNHNV, CDR2 YYDKDF (reference sequence). The CDR3 region is CATSSMDRAPTGELFF. CDR3 coding DNA: TGTGCCACCAGCAGTATGGACAGGGCACCTACCGGGGAGCTGTTTTTT.

The V call is TRBV4-1, the J call TRBJ1-6; tentative D call: TRBD1 (5 bases). The V end was cut by 1 base, the J end by 7 bases, with 5 bases between. This CDR3 is built from 13 residues. Germline V CDR1 and CDR2: MGHRA, YSYEKL. The CDR3 loop is CASSQGQNSPLHF. For the CDR3, the DNA is TGCGCCAGCAGCCAAGGACAGAATTCACCCCTCCACTTT.

The table lists this clone with a count of one. J is TRBJ2-7 and V is TRBV7-9; 7 bases agree with TRBD2. With 3 bases clipped from V and 6 bases from J, the junction kept 8 bases outside the gene matches. Germline V CDR1 and CDR2: SEHNR, FQNEAQ (reference sequence). The CDR3 is 14 amino acids. Written as DNA, the CDR3 is TGTGCCAGCAGCTTTGGAGCGGGGAGCCGCGAGCAGTACTTC. Translated: CASSFGAGSREQYF.

The V and J genes are TRBV6-5 and TRBJ2-7; maybe TRBD1 (6 bases). This CDR3 is built from 12 residues. Germline CDR1 reads MNHEY; CDR2 reads SVGAGI. The V end lost 5 bases, the J end lost 2 bases, and 7 bases lay between the germline ends. As DNA, the CDR3 is TGTGCCAGCAGTGACAGGCCCTACGAGCAGTACTTC. Translation: CASSDRPYEQYF.

This clone was detected a few times. The V and J genes are TRBV28 and TRBJ1-2; maybe TRBD1 (5 bases). The V and J ends lost 2 bases and 10 bases respectively, with 14 bases between them. This CDR3 contains 13 residues. Per germline, CDR1 MDHEN and CDR2 SYDVKM. The CDR3 loop reads CASSLGASGNYTF. CDR3 nucleotides: TGTGCCAGCAGTTTAGGGGCCAGTGGGAACTACACCTTC.

This clone has a single count. As DNA, the CDR3 is TGTGCCAGCAGCTACCAGGGCCGGGAGACCCAGTACTTC. It yields the protein CASSYQGRETQYF. J is TRBJ2-5 and V is TRBV5-8; D is possibly TRBD1 (5 bases). This CDR3 is 13 amino acids long. V dropped 3 bases and J dropped 5 bases, with 11 bases sitting between them. In germline, CDR1 is SGHTS, CDR2 YDEGEE.

This chain links TRBV6-5 with TRBJ1-4; tentative D call: TRBD1 (6 bases). The CDR3 contains 11 residues. Per germline, CDR1 MNHEY and CDR2 SVGAGI. V lost 6 bases, J lost 7 bases, and 6 bases lay in between. CDR3 protein: CASRQGEKLFF. The CDR3 DNA reads TGTGCCAGCAGACAGGGTGAAAAACTGTTTTTT.